The 27 T cell receptor beta chains in this list originate from one sample, sequenced in a study of blood T cell repertoires in COVID-19. The repertoire was sequenced with immunoSEQ multiplex PCR; TCRdb's copy has only in-frame clones and lacks some. In the table there are more than 200,000 clones, around 87% of which are singletons. Sequencing was done on a sample of PBMCs or T cells enriched from blood (not recorded which). These receptors were collected from a woman aged 45 to 65 who had recovered from COVID-19.

This chain uses TRBV19 with TRBJ1-2; possible D gene TRBD1, 5 bases. Germline V lookup: CDR1 LNHDA, CDR2 SQIVND (reference sequence). The CDR3 runs 13 residues. V was trimmed by 5 bases and J by 3 bases, leaving 10 bases between them. CDR3 protein: CASSEGRDYGYTF. The CDR3 region has the DNA TGTGCCAGTAGTGAGGGGAGGGACTATGGCTACACCTTC.

This chain links TRBV11-2 with TRBJ2-6; D remains ambiguous. The CDR3 contains 14 residues. The germline gives CDR1 SGHAT, CDR2 FQNNGV. V lost 2 bases and J lost 2, with 4 bases in between. The CDR3 is CASSLSAGANVLTF. The DNA of the CDR3 is TGTGCCAGCAGCTTATCCGCTGGGGCCAACGTCCTGACTTTC.

The genes are TRBV27 and TRBJ2-5, with 9 bases aligning to TRBD1. This CDR3 has 14 amino acids. V gave up 6 bases and J gave up 6 bases; unmatched junction bases: 8. CDR1 and CDR2 from the germline V gene are MNHEY and SMNVEV (reference sequence). This CDR3 is CASSGTGGGQTQYF. CDR3 bases: TGTGCCAGCAGCGGCACAGGGGGCGGTCAGACCCAGTACTTC.

The rearrangement uses TRBV6-5 and TRBJ1-6; D not resolved. Trimming cost V 6 bases and J 8 bases, with 8 bases left between them. CDR1 is MNHEY, CDR2 SVGAGI, per germline. The CDR3 has 12 residues. Here the CDR3 reads CASRTEDSPLHF. CDR3 coding DNA: TGTGCCAGCAGGACCGAGGATTCACCCCTCCACTTT.

This clone occurred once. The rearrangement links TRBV11-3 to TRBJ2-1, with a possible D match to TRBD2 (5 bases). CDR3 length: 14 amino acids. V lost 5 bases to trimming and J lost 6 bases, with 14 bases between them. Germline CDR1 reads SGHNT; CDR2 reads YENEEA. The DNA of the CDR3 is TGTGCCAGCAGCGCTACGGGATCTCTCAATGAGCAGTTCTTC. Amino acid sequence: CASSATGSLNEQFF.

The V and J genes are TRBV5-1 and TRBJ1-1; the D gene is possibly TRBD1 (5 bases). This CDR3 contains 15 residues. Germline CDR1 is SGHRS and CDR2 is YFSETQ. V lost 5 bases to trimming and J lost 3 bases, with 17 bases between them. This CDR3 reads CASSSTSRVDTEAFF. The CDR3 nucleotides are TGCGCCAGCAGTTCTACTTCCAGGGTGGACACTGAAGCTTTCTTT.

This clone turned up a few times. V is TRBV19 and J is TRBJ1-1; the match to TRBD1 covers 12 bases. J gave up 8 bases and V 3 bases, and 7 bases lay outside the gene matches. Germline-derived CDR1 and CDR2 are LNHDA and SQIVND (reference sequence). This CDR3 comprises 15 residues. This CDR3 is CASSMRGQGAREAFF. The CDR3 DNA is TGTGCCAGTAGTATGCGGGGACAGGGGGCGCGGGAAGCTTTCTTT.

In DNA, the CDR3 is TGTGCCTGGAGTGTACAAGGGGTTTCACCCCTCCACTTT. Translating it yields CAWSVQGVSPLHF. The chain carries TRBV30 and TRBJ1-6; weak D call: TRBD1 (5 bases). The CDR3 is made up of 13 amino acids. The V end was cut by 0 bases, the J end by 9 bases, with 9 bases between. CDR1 and CDR2 (germline): GTSNPN, SVGIG (reference sequence).

The chain recombines TRBV6-1 with TRBJ1-2, with D possibly being TRBD1 (5 bases). The CDR3 loop spans 13 amino acids. The germline CDR1 and CDR2 sequences are MNHNS and SASEGT. Trimming removed 2 bases from V and 5 bases from J, with 9 bases in between. The CDR3 DNA sequence: TGTGCCAGCAGTGAATCCAGGGTTTATGGCTACACCTTC. This codes for CASSESRVYGYTF.

The V and J genes are TRBV28 and TRBJ2-7; 11 bases agree with TRBD2. CDR1 and CDR2 from the germline V gene are MDHEN and SYDVKM. V gave up 6 bases and J gave up 2 bases; unmatched junction bases: 3. The CDR3 runs 14 residues. The CDR3 DNA sequence: TGTGCCAGCAGAAGACTAGCGGGGACCTACGAGCAGTACTTC. As protein: CASRRLAGTYEQYF.

This clone was picked up one time. V is TRBV4-1 and J is TRBJ2-5, with D perhaps TRBD2 (5 bases). The V end was cut by 2 bases, the J end by 5 bases, with 15 bases between. Germline loops: CDR1 MGHRA, CDR2 YSYEKL. This CDR3 has 15 amino acids. CDR3: CASSQPGRGWETQYF. The CDR3 region has the DNA TGCGCCAGCAGCCAACCAGGCCGGGGATGGGAGACCCAGTACTTC.

In the case of this clone: Mismatch with germline at one junction end may stem from a read error. The CDR3 spells CAGRGPVNQPQHF. The CDR3 nucleotides read TGTGCCGGCAGGGGGCCTGTCAATCAGCCCCAGCATTTT. This chain joins TRBV28 and TRBJ1-5; 8 bases align to TRBD1. CDR3 length: 13 amino acids. CDR1 and CDR2 (germline): MDHEN, SYDVKM.

The J gene is TRBJ1-2, the V gene TRBV7-8; D perhaps matches TRBD1 (5 bases). Germline assignment: CDR1 SGHVS and CDR2 FQNEAQ. The CDR3 is 16 amino acids. V lost 5 bases and J 3 bases, leaving 19 bases between the germline ends. CDR3 coding DNA: TGTGCCAGCAGCAAAAATTGGGGGGTTAGTTACTATGGCTACACCTTC. Its translation is CASSKNWGVSYYGYTF.

This clone was seen a single time. V usage is TRBV12-3 or TRBV12-4 and J usage is TRBJ2-1, with a tentative D call TRBD2 (6 bases). This CDR3 has 12 residues. Trimming stripped 8 bases from V and 7 bases from J, with 12 bases between. The CDR3, as DNA: TGTGCCAGCGAGGGTGGGGGGAATGAGCAGTTCTTC. Amino acids: CASEGGGNEQFF.

This chain uses TRBV27 with TRBJ2-1; possible D gene TRBD1, 6 bases. The germline gives CDR1 MNHEY, CDR2 SMNVEV (reference sequence). CDR3 size: 17 residues. V was trimmed by 5 bases and J by 6 bases, leaving 23 bases between them. The DNA of the CDR3 is TGTGCCAGCAGTCTTCAAGAGACAGGTCCTCGAGGCAATGAGCAGTTCTTC. It encodes CASSLQETGPRGNEQFF.

This clone has a handful of counts. The chain employs TRBV2 and TRBJ2-1, with D tentatively TRBD2 (5 bases). This CDR3 is built from 14 residues. Germline CDR1 is SNHLY and CDR2 is FYNNEI. Trimming pared 6 bases from V and 10 bases from J, leaving 19 bases between. CDR3 nucleotides: TGTGCCAGCAGAGAGGAGGCGACCATTTCAGAGCAGTTCTTC. Translating it yields CASREEATISEQFF. The full variable domain, with the rest looked up from reference TRBV2 and TRBJ2-1, is EPEVTQTPSHQVTQMGQEVILRCVPISNHLYFYWYRQILGQKVEFLVSFYNNEISEKSEIFDDQFSVERPDGSNFTLKIRSTKLEDSAMYFCASREEATISEQFFGPGTRLTVL.

This clone appeared a few times. The chain uses TRBV3-1 (or the pseudogene TRBV3-2) and TRBJ2-6, with 9 bases that match TRBD2. This CDR3 has 20 amino acids. J was trimmed by 0 bases and V by 0 bases; bases with no gene match: 9. The V gene's germline CDR1 is LGHDT and CDR2 YNNKEL (reference sequence). For the CDR3, the DNA is TGTGCCAGCAGCCAAGATTTCAGGATAGCGGGGGCCTCTGGGGCCAACGTCCTGACTTTC. Amino acid sequence: CASSQDFRIAGASGANVLTF.

V usage is TRBV6-5 and J usage is TRBJ2-7, with D maybe TRBD1 (6 bases). V was clipped by 5 bases and J by 3 bases, with 11 bases between them. The CDR3 sequence is 13 residues long. Per the germline V gene, CDR1 is MNHEY and CDR2 is SVGAGI. The CDR3 DNA sequence: TGTGCCAGCAGTACCAGGACAGACTACGAGCAGTACTTC. Its translation is CASSTRTDYEQYF.

This clone was detected only once. This chain connects TRBV5-6 to TRBJ1-3, with 10 bases identical to TRBD1. Germline CDR1 is SGHDT and CDR2 is YYEEEE. Trimming at V came to 3 bases and at J to 0 bases, leaving 3 bases not matched to a gene. The CDR3 runs to 16 residues. CDR3 bases: TGTGCCAGCAGCTGGGGACAGGGGTTCTCTGGAAACACCATATATTTT. This translates into CASSWGQGFSGNTIYF.

Only one count was recorded for this clone. The chain employs TRBV9 and TRBJ2-1, with 9 bases aligning to TRBD1. CDR1 is SGDLS and CDR2 is YYNGEE in the germline V gene. The J segment lost 8 bases and the V segment lost 3 bases, leaving 9 bases of the junction unmatched. This CDR3 region has 15 residues. For the CDR3, the DNA is TGTGCCAGCAGCGGGGGACAGGGACCGATTGATGAGCAGTTCTTC. Amino acid sequence: CASSGGQGPIDEQFF. Filled out from reference TRBV9 and TRBJ2-1, the complete variable domain reads DSGVTQTPKHLITATGQRVTLRCSPRSGDLSVYWYQQSLDQGLQFLIQYYNGEERAKGNILERFSAQQFPDLHSELNLSSLELGDSALYFCASSGGQGPIDEQFFGPGTRLTVL.

Here the CDR3 DNA reads TGTGCCAGCAGCGCTGGAGCCATGGAAGCTTTCTTT. Translating it yields CASSAGAMEAFF. The chain combines TRBV28 with TRBJ1-1; D not certain. The CDR3 length is 12 residues. Trimming shortened V by 6 bases and J by 8 bases, and 13 bases separated the two germline ends. CDR1 MDHEN and CDR2 SYDVKM come from the germline V gene. Using reference TRBV28 and TRBJ1-1 for the parts outside the CDR3, the full variable domain is DVKVTQSSRYLVKRTGEKVFLECVQDMDHENMFWYRQDPGLGLRLIYFSYDVKMKEKGDIPEGYSVSREKKERFSLILESASTNQTSMYLCASSAGAMEAFFGQGTRLTVV.

The rearrangement joins TRBV5-4 to TRBJ1-2, with 10 bases identical to TRBD1. V lost 0 bases to trimming and J lost 10 bases; unmatched junction nucleotides: 12. The CDR3 runs to 16 residues. Germline-derived CDR1 and CDR2 are SGHNT and YYREEE (reference sequence). In nucleotides, the CDR3 is TGTGCCAGCAGCTTGGAGGGCTTTGGGACAGGGGTAATCTACACCTTC. Amino acids: CASSLEGFGTGVIYTF.

The genes are TRBV7-8 and TRBJ2-7; maybe TRBD1 (5 bases). Per the germline V gene, CDR1 is SGHVS and CDR2 is FQNEAQ. With 7 bases removed from V and 3 bases from J, the gap between germline ends came to 10 bases. The CDR3 spans 12 residues. The CDR3 loop reads CASMKGYYEQYF. CDR3 bases: TGTGCCAGCATGAAGGGGTACTACGAGCAGTACTTC. Complete variable domain (other parts from reference TRBV7-8 and TRBJ2-7): GAGVSQSPRYKVAKRGQDVALRCDPISGHVSLFWYQQALGQGPEFLTYFQNEAQLDKSGLPSDRFFAERPEGSVSTLKIQRTQQEDSAVYLCASMKGYYEQYFGPGTRLTVT.

This clone was detected only once. This sequence joins TRBV15 and TRBJ1-4; D unclear. The V end lost 0 bases, the J end lost 7 bases, and 15 bases lay between the germline ends. This CDR3 has 16 residues. Germline lookup yields CDR1 LNHNV and CDR2 YYDKDF (reference sequence). CDR3 sequence: CATSRDRGEGSEKLFF. The DNA of the CDR3 is TGTGCCACCAGCAGAGATCGCGGAGAAGGTAGTGAAAAACTGTTTTTT. Based on the CDR3 plus reference TRBV15 and TRBJ1-4, the full variable domain is DAMVIQNPRYQVTQFGKPVTLSCSQTLNHNVMYWYQQKSSQAPKLLFHYYDKDFNNEADTPDNFQSRRPNTSFCFLDIRSPGLGDTAMYLCATSRDRGEGSEKLFFGSGTQLSVL.

The V and J genes are TRBV9 and TRBJ2-6; no clear D. CDR1 and CDR2 from the germline V gene are SGDLS and YYNGEE. With 3 bases removed from V and 7 bases from J, the gap between germline ends came to 14 bases. This CDR3 is 15 amino acids long. The CDR3 loop is CASSAAGPRANVLTF. CDR3 coding DNA: TGTGCCAGCAGCGCTGCAGGCCCTCGAGCCAACGTCCTGACTTTC.

The V call is TRBV15, the J call TRBJ2-3; D perhaps matches TRBD2 (5 bases). Trimming took off 3 bases at V and 2 bases at J, with 9 bases between the two ends. The CDR3 is made up of 14 amino acids. Germline CDR1 reads LNHNV; CDR2 reads YYDKDF (reference sequence). The CDR3 protein is CATSRAGNTDTQYF. The CDR3 nucleotides read TGTGCCACCAGCAGGGCCGGGAACACAGATACGCAGTATTTT.

V is TRBV5-1 and J is TRBJ2-3, with 9 bases that match TRBD2. The CDR3 extends over 15 amino acids. Germline V gives CDR1 SGHRS, CDR2 YFSETQ. The junction had 5 bases not matched to a gene; V was cut back by 4 bases and J by 2 bases. Written as DNA, the CDR3 is TGCGCCAGCAGCCTGACTAGCGGCCTCACAGATACGCAGTATTTT. Its translation is CASSLTSGLTDTQYF.